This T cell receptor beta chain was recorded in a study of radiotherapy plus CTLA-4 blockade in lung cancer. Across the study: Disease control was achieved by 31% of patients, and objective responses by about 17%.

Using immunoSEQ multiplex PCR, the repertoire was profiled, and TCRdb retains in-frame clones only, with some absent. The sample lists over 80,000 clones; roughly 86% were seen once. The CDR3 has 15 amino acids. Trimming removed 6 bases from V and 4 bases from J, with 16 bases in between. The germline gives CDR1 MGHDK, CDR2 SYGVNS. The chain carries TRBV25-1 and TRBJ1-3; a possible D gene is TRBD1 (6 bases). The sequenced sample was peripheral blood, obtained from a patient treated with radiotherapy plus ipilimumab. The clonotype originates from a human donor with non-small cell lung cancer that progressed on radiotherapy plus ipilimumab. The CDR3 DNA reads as TGTGCCAGCAGGAATTCCGGGACAACAGGAAACACCATATATTTT. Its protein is CASRNSGTTGNTIYF.